These T cell receptor beta chains were read from a single sample in a study of blood T cell repertoires in COVID-19. The repertoire was sequenced with immunoSEQ multiplex PCR; TCRdb's copy has only in-frame clones and lacks some. The sample shows approximately 300,000 clones, around nine tenths of them seen only once. Input material: peripheral blood. These receptors were collected from a man aged 40-55 years with acute or convalescent COVID-19. CDR3s include the opening cysteine and the closing phenylalanine or tryptophan. Fields, in order: V gene, D gene, clone size, J gene, CDR3 length, CDR3 protein, CDR3 DNA. D genes are given only for firm matches. Part of the rows lack a size; the others show once, few, many or a class for expanded clones.

>TRBV11-3|.|.|TRBJ2-3|15
CASRSPGAATDTQYF
TGTGCCAGCAGGTCCCCGGGAGCAGCGACAGATACGCAGTATTTT
>TRBV12-3/TRBV12-4|.|.|TRBJ1-1|13
CASSLVGGTEAFF
TGTGCCAGCAGTTTGGTGGGGGGCACTGAAGCTTTCTTT
>TRBV5-6|TRBD1|.|TRBJ2-7|16
CASSPNPGQGIYEQYF
TGTGCCAGCAGCCCTAACCCGGGACAGGGGATCTACGAGCAGTACTTC
>TRBV30|TRBD1|.|TRBJ2-3|14
CAWSPGQGGDTQYF
TGTGCCTGGAGCCCAGGACAGGGAGGAGATACGCAGTATTTT
>TRBV2|TRBD1|once|TRBJ1-5|15
CASSTMTGAFEPQHF
TGTGCCAGCAGTACTATGACAGGGGCGTTCGAGCCCCAGCATTTT
>TRBV10-3|.|.|TRBJ2-2|15
CAISESNRETGELFF
TGTGCCATCAGTGAGTCGAACAGGGAAACCGGGGAGCTGTTTTTT
>TRBV10-1|TRBD1|.|TRBJ2-7|15
CASSESRTGGYEQYF
TGCGCCAGCAGTGAGTCCCGGACAGGGGGTTATGAGCAGTACTTC
>TRBV30|TRBD1|.|TRBJ1-2|12
CAWSETGDGYTF
TGTGCCTGGAGTGAGACAGGGGATGGCTACACCTTC
>TRBV5-1|.|.|TRBJ1-2|16
CASRRGQYNLNYGYTF
TGCGCCAGTCGCCGAGGACAGTACAATCTTAACTATGGCTACACCTTC
>TRBV2|TRBD1|.|TRBJ1-2|15
CASSEANRGPYGYTF
TGTGCCAGCAGTGAAGCAAACAGGGGTCCCTATGGCTACACCTTC
>TRBV19|.|.|TRBJ1-1|15
CASSIGGTQNTEAFF
TGTGCCAGTAGTATAGGTGGGACACAGAACACTGAAGCTTTCTTT
>TRBV19|TRBD1|.|TRBJ1-4|14
CASRSGDSNEKLFF
TGTGCCAGTAGATCGGGGGACAGCAATGAAAAACTGTTTTTT
>TRBV30|.|few|TRBJ2-2|16
CAWSPPLGGNTGELFF
TGTGCCTGGAGCCCCCCCCTAGGAGGGAATACGGGGGAGCTGTTTTTT
>TRBV5-6|TRBD1|once|TRBJ2-5|14
CASSYSTGQETQYF
TGTGCCAGCAGTTATTCGACAGGGCAAGAGACCCAGTACTTC